The sequence of this TCR beta chain was determined in a study of shared T cell receptors in the human thymus. The CDR3 loop spans 21 amino acids. From germline, CDR1 is LGHNA and CDR2 YSLEER. With V trimmed by 0 bases and J by 4 bases, 14 bases remained unmatched. Sequencing was performed with immunoSEQ multiplex PCR; in TCRdb, only in-frame clones are kept and a portion is missing. The repertoire consists of some 700,000 clones, with 80% to 90% occurring once and the leading ten covering 0.0095% to 0.013%. A further study also used this sample, focusing on human thymus T cells. Per that study: Resections obtained during corrective heart surgery supplied the thymus tissue. The authors found apparently biased V and J gene usage in thymic and blood repertoires. Related studies noted strongly shared thymic repertoires across unrelated people.

The gene calls are TRBV4-3 and TRBJ2-1; 14 bases map to TRBD2. Material: thymocytes. This TCR was sampled from a girl under three years old with a congenital heart defect. The CDR3 region has the DNA TGCGCCAGCAGCCAAGATGGGGGACTAGCGGGGGCCACCATTTTATACAATGAGCAGTTCTTC. It specifies CASSQDGGLAGATILYNEQFF.